This TCR beta chain was found in a study of early T cells in non-severe SARS-CoV-2 infection. About the research overall: Sequencing of unsorted whole blood was done on bulk RNA, leaving chains unpaired.

Study-level points and caveats: There was a bias toward anti-spike CD8 responses in VDJdb matching, which missed private and CD4 specificities.

In the library, individual cDNA molecules carried attached unique molecular identifiers. TCRdb re-derived calls from the 5' RACE reads in MiXCR, one entry per CDR3 protein. Of under 70,000 distinct CDR3 sequences in the sample, approximately 12% were seen once. On this clonotype itself: The antigen is unknown.

There are 15 residues in the CDR3. Germline CDR1 GTSNPN, CDR2 SVGIG (reference sequence). V gave up 5 bases and J gave up 0 bases; unmatched junction bases: 7. The receptor's source is an adult who was a healthcare worker with PCR-confirmed SARS-CoV-2 infection or an uninfected control (not recorded which). The chain has TRBV30 and TRBJ1-3; 7 bases match TRBD1. Specimen: whole blood. CDR3 nucleotide sequence: TGTGCCTGGCGCAGGGGGGGCCACTCTGGAAACACCATATATTTT. Translating it yields CAWRRGGHSGNTIYF.